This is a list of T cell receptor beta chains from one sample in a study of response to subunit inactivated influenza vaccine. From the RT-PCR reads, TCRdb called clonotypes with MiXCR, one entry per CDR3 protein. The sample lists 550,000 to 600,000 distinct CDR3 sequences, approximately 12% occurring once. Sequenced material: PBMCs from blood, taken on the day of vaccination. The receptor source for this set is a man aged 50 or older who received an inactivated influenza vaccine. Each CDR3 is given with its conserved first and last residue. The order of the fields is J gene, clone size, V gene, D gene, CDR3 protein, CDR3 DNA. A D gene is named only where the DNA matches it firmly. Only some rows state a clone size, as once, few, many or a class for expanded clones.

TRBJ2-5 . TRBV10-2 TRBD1 CASTDRGLEETQYF TGCGCCAGCACCGACAGGGGTTTAGAAGAGACCCAGTACTTC
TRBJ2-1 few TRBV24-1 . CATSDYRAGYNEQFF TGTGCCACCAGTGATTATCGGGCGGGATACAATGAGCAGTTCTTC
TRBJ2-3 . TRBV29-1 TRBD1 CSVGGTVTDTQYF TGCAGCGTTGGGGGGACAGTCACAGATACGCAGTATTTT
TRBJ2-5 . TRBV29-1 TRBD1 CSVEDRDRVETQYF TGCAGCGTTGAAGATCGGGACAGGGTTGAGACCCAGTACTTC
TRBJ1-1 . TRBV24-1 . CATRKNTEAFF TGTGCCACCAGAAAGAACACTGAAGCTTTCTTT
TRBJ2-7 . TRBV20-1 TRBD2 CSARGLAGFSYEQYF TGCAGTGCTAGAGGACTAGCGGGGTTCTCCTACGAGCAGTACTTC
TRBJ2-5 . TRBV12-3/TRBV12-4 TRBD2 CASTGGGKETQYF TGTGCCAGCACCGGGGGGGGTAAAGAGACCCAGTACTTC
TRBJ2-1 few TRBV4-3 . CASSQDLVRSSDEQFF TGCGCCAGCAGCCAAGATCTGGTTAGGAGTAGCGATGAGCAGTTCTTC
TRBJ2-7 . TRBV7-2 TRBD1 CASSFRSGGFEAYEQYF TGTGCCAGCAGCTTCCGATCAGGGGGATTTGAAGCCTACGAGCAGTACTTC
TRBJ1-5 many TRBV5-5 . CASSLVPDQPQHF TGTGCCAGCAGCTTGGTTCCGGATCAGCCCCAGCATTTT
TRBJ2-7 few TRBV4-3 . CASSQDHRSSYEQYF TGCGCCAGCAGCCAAGATCATAGAAGCTCCTACGAGCAGTACTTC
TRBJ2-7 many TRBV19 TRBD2 CASSIEGLAGSEQYF TGTGCCAGTAGTATAGAGGGACTAGCTGGATCCGAGCAGTACTTC
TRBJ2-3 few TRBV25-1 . CASRSSGKGGTQYF TGTGCCAGCAGATCTAGCGGAAAAGGGGGTACGCAGTATTTT
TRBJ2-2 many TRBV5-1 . CASSLGSLNTGELFF TGCGCCAGCAGCCTCGGGTCTCTGAACACCGGGGAGCTGTTTTTT
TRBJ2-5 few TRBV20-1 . CSARTPQVETQYF TGCAGTGCTAGGACCCCCCAGGTCGAGACCCAGTACTTC
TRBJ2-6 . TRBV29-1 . CSVDSGQGLGGANVLTF TGCAGCGTTGATTCAGGGCAGGGTTTAGGTGGGGCCAACGTCCTGACTTTC
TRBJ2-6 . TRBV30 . CAWSVFRDGANVLTF TGTGCCTGGAGTGTATTCCGGGATGGGGCCAACGTCCTGACTTTC
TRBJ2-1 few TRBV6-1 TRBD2 CASSVTSDNEQFF TGTGCCAGCAGTGTCACTAGCGACAATGAGCAGTTCTTC
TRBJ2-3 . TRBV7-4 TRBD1 CGDRGSDTQYF TGCGGGGACAGGGGGTCAGATACGCAGTATTTT
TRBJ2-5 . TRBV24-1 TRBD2 CATGEAGRETQYF TGTGCCACAGGGGAAGCGGGGAGGGAGACCCAGTACTTC